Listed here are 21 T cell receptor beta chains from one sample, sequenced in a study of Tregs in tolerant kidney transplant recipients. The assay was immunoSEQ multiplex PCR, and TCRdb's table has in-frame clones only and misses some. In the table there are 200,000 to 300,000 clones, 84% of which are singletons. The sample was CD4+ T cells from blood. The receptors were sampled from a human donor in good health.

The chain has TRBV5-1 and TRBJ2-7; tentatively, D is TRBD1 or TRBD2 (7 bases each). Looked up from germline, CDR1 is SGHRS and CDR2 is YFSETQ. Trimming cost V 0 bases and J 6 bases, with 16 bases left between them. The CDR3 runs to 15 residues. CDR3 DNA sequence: TGCGCCAGCAGCTTGGCTGGGGCAGGGGGGGGCGAGCAGTACTTC. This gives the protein CASSLAGAGGGEQYF.

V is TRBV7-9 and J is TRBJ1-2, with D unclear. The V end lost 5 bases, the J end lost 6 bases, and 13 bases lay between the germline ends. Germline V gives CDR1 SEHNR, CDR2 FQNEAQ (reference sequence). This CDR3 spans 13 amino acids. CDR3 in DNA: TGTGCCAGCAGCCGACCAACCGTAGATGGCTACACCTTC. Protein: CASSRPTVDGYTF.

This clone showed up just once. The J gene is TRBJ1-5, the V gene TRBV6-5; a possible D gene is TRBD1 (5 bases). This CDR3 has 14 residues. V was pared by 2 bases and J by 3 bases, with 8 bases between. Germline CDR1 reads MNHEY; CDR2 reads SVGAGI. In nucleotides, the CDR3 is TGTGCCAGCAGTTACAGGGGAAACAATCAGCCCCAGCATTTT. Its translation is CASSYRGNNQPQHF.

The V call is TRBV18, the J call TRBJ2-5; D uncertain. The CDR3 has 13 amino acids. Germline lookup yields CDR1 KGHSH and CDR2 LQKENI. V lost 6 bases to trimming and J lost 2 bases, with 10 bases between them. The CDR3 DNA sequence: TGTGCCAGCTCCCGAAAAAAGCAAGAGACCCAGTACTTC. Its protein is CASSRKKQETQYF.

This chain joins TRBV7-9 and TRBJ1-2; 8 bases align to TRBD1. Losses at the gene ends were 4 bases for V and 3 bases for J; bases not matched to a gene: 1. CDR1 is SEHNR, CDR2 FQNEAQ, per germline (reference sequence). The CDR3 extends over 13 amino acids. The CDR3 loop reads CASSSDRDYGYTF. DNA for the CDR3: TGTGCCAGCAGCTCGGACAGGGACTATGGCTACACCTTC.

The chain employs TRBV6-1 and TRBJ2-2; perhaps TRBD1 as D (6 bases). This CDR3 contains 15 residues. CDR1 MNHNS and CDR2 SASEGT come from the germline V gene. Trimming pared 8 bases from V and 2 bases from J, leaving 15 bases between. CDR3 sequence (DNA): TGTGCCAGCCTCAAGGACAGACCAAACACCGGGGAGCTGTTTTTT. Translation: CASLKDRPNTGELFF.

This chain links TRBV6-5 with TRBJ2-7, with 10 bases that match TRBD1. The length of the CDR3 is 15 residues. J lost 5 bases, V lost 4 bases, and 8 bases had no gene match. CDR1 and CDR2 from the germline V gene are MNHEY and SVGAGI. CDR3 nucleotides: TGTGCCAGCAGTTCCAAGGGACAGGGGCGGGACGAGCAGTACTTC. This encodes CASSSKGQGRDEQYF.

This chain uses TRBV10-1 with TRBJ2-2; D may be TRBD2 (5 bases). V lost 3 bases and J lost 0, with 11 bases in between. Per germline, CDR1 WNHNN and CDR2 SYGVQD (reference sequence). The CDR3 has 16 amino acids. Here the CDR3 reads CASSEGRVANTGELFF. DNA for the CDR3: TGCGCCAGCAGTGAAGGGCGGGTGGCGAACACCGGGGAGCTGTTTTTT.

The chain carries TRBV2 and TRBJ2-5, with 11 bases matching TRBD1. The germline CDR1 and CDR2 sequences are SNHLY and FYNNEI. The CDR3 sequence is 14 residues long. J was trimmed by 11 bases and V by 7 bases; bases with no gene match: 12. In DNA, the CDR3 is TGTGCCAGCAAATCCGGGACAGGGGGTTCCAAGCAGTACTTC. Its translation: CASKSGTGGSKQYF.

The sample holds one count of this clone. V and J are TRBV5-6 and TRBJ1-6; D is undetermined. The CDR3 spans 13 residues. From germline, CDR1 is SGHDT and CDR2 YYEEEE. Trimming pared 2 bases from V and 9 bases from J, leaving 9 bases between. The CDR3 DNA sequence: TGTGCCAGCAGCTTAACCAGCGGTTCACCCCTCCACTTT. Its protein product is CASSLTSGSPLHF.

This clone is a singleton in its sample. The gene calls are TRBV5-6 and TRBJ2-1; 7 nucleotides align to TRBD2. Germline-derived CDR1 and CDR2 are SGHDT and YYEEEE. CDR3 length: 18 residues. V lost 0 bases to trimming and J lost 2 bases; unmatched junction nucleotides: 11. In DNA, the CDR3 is TGTGCCAGCAGCTTGGTGGCTAGCGGAACTCGGGCCTACAATGAGCAGTTCTTC. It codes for CASSLVASGTRAYNEQFF. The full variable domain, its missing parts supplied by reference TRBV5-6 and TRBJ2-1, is DAGVTQSPTHLIKTRGQQVTLRCSPKSGHDTVSWYQQALGQGPQFIFQYYEEEERQRGNFPDRFSGHQFPNYSSELNVNALLLGDSALYLCASSLVASGTRAYNEQFFGPGTRLTVL.

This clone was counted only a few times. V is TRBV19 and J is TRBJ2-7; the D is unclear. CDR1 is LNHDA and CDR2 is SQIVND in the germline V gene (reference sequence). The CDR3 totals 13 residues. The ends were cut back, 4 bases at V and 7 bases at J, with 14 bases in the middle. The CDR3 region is CASSTQSLGEQYF. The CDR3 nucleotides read TGTGCCAGTAGTACCCAGAGTCTTGGTGAGCAGTACTTC.

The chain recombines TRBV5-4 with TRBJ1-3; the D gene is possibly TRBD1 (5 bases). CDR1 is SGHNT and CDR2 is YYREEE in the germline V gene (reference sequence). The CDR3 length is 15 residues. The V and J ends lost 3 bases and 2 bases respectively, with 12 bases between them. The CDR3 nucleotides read TGTGCCAGCAGCTCCTACGGGGGACCTGGAAACACCATATATTTT. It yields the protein CASSSYGGPGNTIYF.

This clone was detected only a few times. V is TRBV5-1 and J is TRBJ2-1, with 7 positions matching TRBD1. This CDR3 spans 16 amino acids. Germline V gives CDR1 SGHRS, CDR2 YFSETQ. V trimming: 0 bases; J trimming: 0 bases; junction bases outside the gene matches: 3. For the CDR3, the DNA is TGCGCCAGCAGCTTGGCCGGGACAGCCTCCTACAATGAGCAGTTCTTC. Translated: CASSLAGTASYNEQFF.

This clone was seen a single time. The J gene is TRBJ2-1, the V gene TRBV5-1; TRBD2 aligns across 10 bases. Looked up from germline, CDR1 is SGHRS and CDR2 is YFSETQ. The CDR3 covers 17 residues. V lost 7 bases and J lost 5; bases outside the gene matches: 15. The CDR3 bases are TGCGCCAGCGGGAGCCTCCCTCTAGCGGGAGCAGACAATGAGCAGTTCTTC. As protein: CASGSLPLAGADNEQFF. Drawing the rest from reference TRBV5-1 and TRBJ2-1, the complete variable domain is KAGVTQTPRYLIKTRGQQVTLSCSPISGHRSVSWYQQTPGQGLQFLFEYFSETQRNKGNFPGRFSGRQFSNSRSEMNVSTLELGDSALYLCASGSLPLAGADNEQFFGPGTRLTVL.

CDR3 sequence reads: CASSTAGVNTGELFF. In nucleotides, the CDR3 is TGCGCCAGCAGCACTGCGGGGGTGAACACCGGGGAGCTGTTTTTT. This chain joins TRBV5-1 and TRBJ2-2; TRBD2 aligns across 7 bases. Trimming cost V 4 bases and J 1 base; bases outside gene matches: 4. The CDR3 sequence is 15 residues long. From germline, CDR1 is SGHRS and CDR2 YFSETQ.

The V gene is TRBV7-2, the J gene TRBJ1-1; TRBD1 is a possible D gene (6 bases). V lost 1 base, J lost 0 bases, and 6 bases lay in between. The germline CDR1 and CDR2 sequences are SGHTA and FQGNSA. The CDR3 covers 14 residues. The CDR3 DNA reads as TGTGCCAGCAGCTTAGGACAGGTGAACACTGAAGCTTTCTTT. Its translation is CASSLGQVNTEAFF.

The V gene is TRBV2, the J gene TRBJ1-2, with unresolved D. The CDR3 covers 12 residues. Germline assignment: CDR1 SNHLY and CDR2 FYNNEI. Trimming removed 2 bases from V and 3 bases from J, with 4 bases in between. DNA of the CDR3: TGTGCCAGCAGTGAATTTGACTATGGCTACACCTTC. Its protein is CASSEFDYGYTF.

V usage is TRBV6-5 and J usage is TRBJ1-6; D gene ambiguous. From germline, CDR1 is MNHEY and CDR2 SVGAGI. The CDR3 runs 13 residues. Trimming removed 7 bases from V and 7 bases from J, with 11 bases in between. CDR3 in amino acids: CASTSEVNSPLHF. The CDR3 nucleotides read TGTGCCAGCACCTCCGAGGTGAATTCACCCCTCCACTTT.

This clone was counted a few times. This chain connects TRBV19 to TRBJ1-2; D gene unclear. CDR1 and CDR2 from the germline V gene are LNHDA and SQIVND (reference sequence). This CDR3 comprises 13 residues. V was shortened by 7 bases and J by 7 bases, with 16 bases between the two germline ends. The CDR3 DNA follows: TGTGCCAGTATCAGGAACCTTGCCTCTGGCTACACCTTC. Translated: CASIRNLASGYTF.

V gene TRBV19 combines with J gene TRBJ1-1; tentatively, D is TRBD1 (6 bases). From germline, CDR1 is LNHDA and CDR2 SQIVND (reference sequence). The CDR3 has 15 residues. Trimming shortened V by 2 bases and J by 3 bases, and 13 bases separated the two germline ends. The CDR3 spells CASSILGAGDTEAFF. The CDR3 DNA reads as TGTGCCAGTAGTATACTGGGGGCTGGGGACACTGAAGCTTTCTTT.